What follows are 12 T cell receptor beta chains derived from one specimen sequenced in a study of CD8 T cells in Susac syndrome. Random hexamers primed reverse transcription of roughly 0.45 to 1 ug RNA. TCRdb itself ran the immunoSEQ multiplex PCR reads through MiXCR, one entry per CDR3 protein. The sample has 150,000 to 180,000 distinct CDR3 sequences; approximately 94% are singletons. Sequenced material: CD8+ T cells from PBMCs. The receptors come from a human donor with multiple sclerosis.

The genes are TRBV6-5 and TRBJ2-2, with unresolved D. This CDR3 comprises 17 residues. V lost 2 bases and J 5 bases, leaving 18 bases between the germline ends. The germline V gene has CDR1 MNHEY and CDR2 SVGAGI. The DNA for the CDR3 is TGTGCCAGCAGTTACGCGGAAGGGATGGCGTGGACCGGGGAGCTGTTTTTT. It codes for CASSYAEGMAWTGELFF.

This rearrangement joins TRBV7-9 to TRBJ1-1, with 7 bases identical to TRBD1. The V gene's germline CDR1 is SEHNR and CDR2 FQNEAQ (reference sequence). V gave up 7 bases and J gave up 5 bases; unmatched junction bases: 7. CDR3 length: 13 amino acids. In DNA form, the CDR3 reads TGTGCCAGCACCTTGGGCAGGGGGACTGAAGCTTTCTTT. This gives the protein CASTLGRGTEAFF. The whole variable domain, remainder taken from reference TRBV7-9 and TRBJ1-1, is DTGVSQNPRHKITKRGQNVTFRCDPISEHNRLYWYRQTLGQGPEFLTYFQNEAQLEKSRLLSDRFSAERPKGSFSTLEIQRTEQGDSAMYLCASTLGRGTEAFFGQGTRLTVV.

The DNA for the CDR3 is TGCAGTGCTAGAGATGTACAGGGGGAAAGCACAGATACGCAGTATTTT. Amino acid sequence: CSARDVQGESTDTQYF. The chain uses TRBV20-1 and TRBJ2-3; 8 nucleotides line up with TRBD1. CDR1 and CDR2 (germline): DFQATT, SNEGSKA (reference sequence). CDR3 length equals 16 residues. V was pared by 0 bases and J by 0 bases, with 5 bases of the junction left unmatched.

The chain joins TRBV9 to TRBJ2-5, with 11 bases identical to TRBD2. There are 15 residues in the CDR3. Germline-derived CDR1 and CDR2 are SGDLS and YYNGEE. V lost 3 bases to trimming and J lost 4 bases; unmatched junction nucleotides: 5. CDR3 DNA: TGTGCCAGCAGCGCTACTAGCGGGGGTCTAGAGACCCAGTACTTC. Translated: CASSATSGGLETQYF.

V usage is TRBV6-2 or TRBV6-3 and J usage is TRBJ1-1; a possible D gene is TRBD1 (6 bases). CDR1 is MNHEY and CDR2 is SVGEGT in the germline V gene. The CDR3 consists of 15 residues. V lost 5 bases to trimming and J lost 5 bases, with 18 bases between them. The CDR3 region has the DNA TGTGCCAGCAGTCGTTTTCAGGGGATCCGGACTGAAGCTTTCTTT. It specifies CASSRFQGIRTEAFF.

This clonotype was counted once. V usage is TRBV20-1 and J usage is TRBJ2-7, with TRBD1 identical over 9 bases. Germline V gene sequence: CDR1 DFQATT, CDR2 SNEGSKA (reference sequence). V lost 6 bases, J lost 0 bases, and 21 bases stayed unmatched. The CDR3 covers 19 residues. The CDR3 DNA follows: TGCAGTGCCCGAGGGACAGGGTCTCCAAATGCGGGGGACTCCTACGAGCAGTACTTC. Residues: CSARGTGSPNAGDSYEQYF.

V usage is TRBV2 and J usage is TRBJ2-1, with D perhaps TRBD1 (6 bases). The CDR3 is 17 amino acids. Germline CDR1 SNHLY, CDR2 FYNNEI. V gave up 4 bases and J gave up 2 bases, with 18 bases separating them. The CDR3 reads CASSGDTGRHPYNEQFF. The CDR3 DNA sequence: TGTGCCAGCAGTGGGGACACAGGGCGCCACCCCTACAATGAGCAGTTCTTC. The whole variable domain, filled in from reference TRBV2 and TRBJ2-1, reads EPEVTQTPSHQVTQMGQEVILRCVPISNHLYFYWYRQILGQKVEFLVSFYNNEISEKSEIFDDQFSVERPDGSNFTLKIRSTKLEDSAMYFCASSGDTGRHPYNEQFFGPGTRLTVL.

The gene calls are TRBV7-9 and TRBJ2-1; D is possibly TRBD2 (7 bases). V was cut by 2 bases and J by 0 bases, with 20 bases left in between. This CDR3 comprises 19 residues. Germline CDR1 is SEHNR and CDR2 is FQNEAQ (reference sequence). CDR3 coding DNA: TGTGCCAGCAGCTTACCCTATGGGGGGGCTACGAGCTCCTACAATGAGCAGTTCTTC. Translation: CASSLPYGGATSSYNEQFF.

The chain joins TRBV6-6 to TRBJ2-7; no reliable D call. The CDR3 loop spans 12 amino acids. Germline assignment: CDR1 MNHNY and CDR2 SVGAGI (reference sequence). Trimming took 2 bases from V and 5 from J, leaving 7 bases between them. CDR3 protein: CASSYVKNEQYF. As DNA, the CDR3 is TGTGCCAGCAGTTACGTTAAGAACGAGCAGTACTTC.

The CDR3 spells CASSVSGTGQTSNYGYTF. Written as DNA, the CDR3 is TGTGCCAGCAGCGTAAGTGGGACAGGTCAAACGTCTAACTATGGCTACACCTTC. The chain is built from TRBV9 and TRBJ1-2; 8 bases agree with TRBD1. The CDR3 contains 18 residues. CDR1 SGDLS and CDR2 YYNGEE come from the germline V gene. The V and J ends lost 1 base and 0 bases, in that order; junction bases with no gene match: 11.

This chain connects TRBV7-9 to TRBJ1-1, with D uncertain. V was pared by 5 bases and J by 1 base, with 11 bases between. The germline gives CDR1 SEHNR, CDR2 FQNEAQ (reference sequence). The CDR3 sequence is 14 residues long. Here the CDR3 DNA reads TGTGCCAGCAGCCCGTCAGAGACGAACACTGAAGCTTTCTTT. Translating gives CASSPSETNTEAFF. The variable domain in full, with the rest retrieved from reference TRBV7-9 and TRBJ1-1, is DTGVSQNPRHKITKRGQNVTFRCDPISEHNRLYWYRQTLGQGPEFLTYFQNEAQLEKSRLLSDRFSAERPKGSFSTLEIQRTEQGDSAMYLCASSPSETNTEAFFGQGTRLTVV.

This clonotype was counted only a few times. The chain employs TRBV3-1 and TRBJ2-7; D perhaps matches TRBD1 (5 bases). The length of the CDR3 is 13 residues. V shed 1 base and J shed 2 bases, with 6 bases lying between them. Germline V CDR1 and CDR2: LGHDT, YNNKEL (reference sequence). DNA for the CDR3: TGTGCCAGCAGCCAAGGCAGGGCCTACGAGCAGTACTTC. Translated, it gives CASSQGRAYEQYF.